This TCR beta chain was identified in a study of cytomegalovirus exposure and HLA in healthy donors. Repertoires were generated with immunoSEQ multiplex PCR, while TCRdb's copy carries only in-frame clones and drops some. The sample lists about 280,000 clones; around 89% were seen once. About this clone: Its target is not known.

Study-level results: Later, an analysis found that TCR clusters from the first cohort tended to co-occur in the roughly 110 validation repertoires. The study flagged about 160 TCR beta chains as cytomegalovirus-associated. Most TCR sequences showed up rarely, but some public TCRs showed up in many donors.

Germline assignment: CDR1 SGHRS and CDR2 YFSETQ. Losses at the gene ends were 2 bases for V and 0 bases for J; bases not matched to a gene: 7. This CDR3 is 18 amino acids long. The V call is TRBV5-1, the J call TRBJ2-2; the match to TRBD2 covers 10 bases. This TCR derives from a woman between 18 and 29 years old in good health and CMV-seronegative. The material sequenced was PBMCs. CDR3 coding DNA: TGCGCCAGCAGCTTAGCGGGAGGGCCTTCTACGAACACCGGGGAGCTGTTTTTT. Translating gives CASSLAGGPSTNTGELFF.